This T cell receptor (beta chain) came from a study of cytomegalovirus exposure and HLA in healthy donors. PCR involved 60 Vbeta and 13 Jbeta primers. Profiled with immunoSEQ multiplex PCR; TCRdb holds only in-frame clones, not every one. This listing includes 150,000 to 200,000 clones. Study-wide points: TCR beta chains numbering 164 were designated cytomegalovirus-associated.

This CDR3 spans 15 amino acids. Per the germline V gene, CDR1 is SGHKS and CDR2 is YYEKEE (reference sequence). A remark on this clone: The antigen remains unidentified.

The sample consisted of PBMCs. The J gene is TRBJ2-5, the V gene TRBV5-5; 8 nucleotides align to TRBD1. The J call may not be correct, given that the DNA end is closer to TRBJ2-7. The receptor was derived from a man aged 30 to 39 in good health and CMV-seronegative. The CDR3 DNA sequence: TGTGCCAGCAGCTTGGGCGCGGGACAGGCCTACGAGCAGTACTTC. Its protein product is CASSLGAGQAYEQYF.